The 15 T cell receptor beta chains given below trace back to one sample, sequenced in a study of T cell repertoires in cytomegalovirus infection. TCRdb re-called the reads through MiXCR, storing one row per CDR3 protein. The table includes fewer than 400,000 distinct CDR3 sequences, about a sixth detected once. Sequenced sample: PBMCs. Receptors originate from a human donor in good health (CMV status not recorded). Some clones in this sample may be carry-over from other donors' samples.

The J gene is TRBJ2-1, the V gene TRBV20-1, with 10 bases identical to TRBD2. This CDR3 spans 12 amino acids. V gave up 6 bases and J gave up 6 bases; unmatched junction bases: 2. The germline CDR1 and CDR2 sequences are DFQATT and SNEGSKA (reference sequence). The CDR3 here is CSARTSGNEQFF. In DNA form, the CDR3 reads TGCAGTGCAAGGACTAGCGGCAATGAGCAGTTCTTC.

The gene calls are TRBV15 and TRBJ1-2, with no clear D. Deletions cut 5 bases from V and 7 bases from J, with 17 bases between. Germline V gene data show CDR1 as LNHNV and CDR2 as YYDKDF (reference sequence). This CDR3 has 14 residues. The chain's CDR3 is CATSGPNGEGGYTF. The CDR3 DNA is TGTGCCACCAGCGGGCCCAATGGGGAGGGTGGCTACACCTTC.

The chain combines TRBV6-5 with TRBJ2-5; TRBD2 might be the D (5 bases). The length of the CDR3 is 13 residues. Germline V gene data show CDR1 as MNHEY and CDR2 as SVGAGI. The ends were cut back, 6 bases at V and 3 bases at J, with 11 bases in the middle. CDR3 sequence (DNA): TGTGCCAGCAGAGATCCCGGGAAAGAGACCCAGTACTTC. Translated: CASRDPGKETQYF.

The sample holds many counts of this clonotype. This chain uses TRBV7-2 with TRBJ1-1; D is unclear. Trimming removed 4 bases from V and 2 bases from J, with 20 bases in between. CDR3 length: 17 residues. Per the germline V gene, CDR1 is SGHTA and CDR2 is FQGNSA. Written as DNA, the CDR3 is TGTGCCAGCAGCTCCGCCCTATGGGTAGGGCCAAACACTGAAGCTTTCTTT. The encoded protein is CASSSALWVGPNTEAFF.

In DNA form, the CDR3 reads TGTGCCAGCAGCCAGACCGGGGTAGTCGGCTACACCTTC. Translating it yields CASSQTGVVGYTF. The chain links TRBV7-9 to TRBJ1-2, with unresolved D. There are 13 residues in the CDR3. Germline V gene data show CDR1 as SEHNR and CDR2 as FQNEAQ (reference sequence). V dropped 5 bases and J dropped 8 bases, with 15 bases sitting between them.

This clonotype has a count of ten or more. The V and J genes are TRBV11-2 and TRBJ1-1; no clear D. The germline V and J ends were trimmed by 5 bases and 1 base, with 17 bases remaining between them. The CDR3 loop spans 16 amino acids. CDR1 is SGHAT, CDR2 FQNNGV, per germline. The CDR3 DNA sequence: TGTGCCAGCAGCCAAGCAGGTCAGACCGGGAACACTGAAGCTTTCTTT. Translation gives CASSQAGQTGNTEAFF.

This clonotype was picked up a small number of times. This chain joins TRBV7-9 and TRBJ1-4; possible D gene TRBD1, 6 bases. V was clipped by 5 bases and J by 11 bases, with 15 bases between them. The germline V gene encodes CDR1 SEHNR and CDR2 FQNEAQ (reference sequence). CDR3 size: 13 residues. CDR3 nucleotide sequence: TGTGCCAGCAGCCAACGCACAGGGAGGAAACTGTTTTTT. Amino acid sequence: CASSQRTGRKLFF.

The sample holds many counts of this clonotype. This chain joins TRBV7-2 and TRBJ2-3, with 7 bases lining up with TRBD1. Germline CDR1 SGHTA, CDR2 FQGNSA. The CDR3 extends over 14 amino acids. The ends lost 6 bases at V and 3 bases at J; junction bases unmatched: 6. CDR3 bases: TGTGCCAGCAGACCGGGACAGAGTACAGATACGCAGTATTTT. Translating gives CASRPGQSTDTQYF.

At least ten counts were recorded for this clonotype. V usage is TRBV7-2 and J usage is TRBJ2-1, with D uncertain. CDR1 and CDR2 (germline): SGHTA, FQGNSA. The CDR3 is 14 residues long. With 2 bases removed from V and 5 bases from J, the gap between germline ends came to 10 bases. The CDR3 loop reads CASSLFSADNEQFF. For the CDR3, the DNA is TGTGCCAGCAGCTTATTCTCAGCTGACAATGAGCAGTTCTTC.

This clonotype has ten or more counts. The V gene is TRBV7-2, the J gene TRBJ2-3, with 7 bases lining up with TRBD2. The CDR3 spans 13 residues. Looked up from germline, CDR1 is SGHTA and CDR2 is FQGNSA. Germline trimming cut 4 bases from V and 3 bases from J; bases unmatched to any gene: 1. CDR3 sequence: CASSWGGTDTQYF. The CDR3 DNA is TGTGCCAGCAGCTGGGGGGGAACAGATACGCAGTATTTT.

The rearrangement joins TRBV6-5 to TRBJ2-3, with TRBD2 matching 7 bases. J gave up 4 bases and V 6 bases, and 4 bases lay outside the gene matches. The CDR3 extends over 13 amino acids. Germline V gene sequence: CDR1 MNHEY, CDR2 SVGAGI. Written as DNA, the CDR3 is TGTGCCAGCAGAGCCGGGAGGCCAGATACGCAGTATTTT. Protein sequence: CASRAGRPDTQYF.

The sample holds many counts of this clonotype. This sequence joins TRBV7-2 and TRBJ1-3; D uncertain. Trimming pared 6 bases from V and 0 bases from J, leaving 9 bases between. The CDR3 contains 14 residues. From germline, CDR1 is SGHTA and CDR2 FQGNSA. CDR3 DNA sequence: TGTGCCAGCAGACCCTCCATCTCTGGAAACACCATATATTTT. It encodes CASRPSISGNTIYF.

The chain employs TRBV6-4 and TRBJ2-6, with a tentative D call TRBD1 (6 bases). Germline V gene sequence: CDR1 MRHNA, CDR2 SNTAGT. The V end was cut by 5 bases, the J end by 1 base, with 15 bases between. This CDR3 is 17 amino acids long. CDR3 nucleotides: TGTGCCAGCAGTTCCAACAGGGTAGGGTCTGGGGCCAACGTCCTGACTTTC. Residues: CASSSNRVGSGANVLTF.

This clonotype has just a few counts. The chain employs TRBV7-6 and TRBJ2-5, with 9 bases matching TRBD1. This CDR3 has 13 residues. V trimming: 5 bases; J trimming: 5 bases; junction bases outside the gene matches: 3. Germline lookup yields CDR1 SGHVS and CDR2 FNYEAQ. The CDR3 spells CASSGQGPETQYF. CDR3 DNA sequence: TGTGCCAGCAGCGGACAGGGGCCGGAGACCCAGTACTTC.

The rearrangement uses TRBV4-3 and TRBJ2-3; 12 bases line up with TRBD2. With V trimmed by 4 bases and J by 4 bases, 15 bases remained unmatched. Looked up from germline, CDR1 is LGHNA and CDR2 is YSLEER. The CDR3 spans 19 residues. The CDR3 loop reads CASSPRLAGDFGGPDTQYF. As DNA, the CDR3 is TGCGCCAGCAGCCCCCGACTAGCGGGAGATTTTGGGGGGCCAGATACGCAGTATTTT.